The present T cell receptor (beta chain) was sequenced within a study of shared clonotypes between healthy human individuals. Findings of the study overall: Collection of samples was limited to blood; tissue repertoires likely differ.

Generated by immunoSEQ multiplex PCR, the TCRdb table keeps only in-frame clones and is missing some. The data hold hundreds of thousands of clones, with about 96% observed a single time. CD45RO-negative CD8 cells positively selected for CCR7 made up the naive population, which excluded terminally differentiated effector memory CD45RA+ cells. Trimming took 3 bases from V and 6 from J, leaving 11 bases between them. The germline V gene encodes CDR1 SGHDN and CDR2 FVKESK. The CDR3 sequence is 13 residues long. To note about this clone: Its specificity is unknown.

Specimen: naive CD8+ T cells sorted from blood. This sequence was found in a man younger than 40 in good health. V usage is TRBV14 and J usage is TRBJ1-2; D may be TRBD1 (6 bases). The CDR3 region is CASSHRGADGYTF. The CDR3 bases are TGTGCCAGCAGCCACAGGGGCGCAGATGGCTACACCTTC.